The sequence of this T cell receptor beta chain was determined in a study of blood T cells in healthy people across ages. Alongside a J-beta primer mix, a sample-barcoded 5' primer served in a second PCR lasting roughly 6 to 11 cycles. Each cDNA was tagged by a template-switch adaptor containing 12 random nucleotides. TCRdb fed the 5' RACE reads into MiXCR, producing one record per CDR3 protein. The sample lists 780,000 or so distinct CDR3 sequences; roughly 25% were seen once. From germline, CDR1 is MNHNS and CDR2 SASEGT. This CDR3 has 16 amino acids. V dropped 5 bases and J dropped 7; count of bases not matched to a gene: 16. Donors were healthy Caucasian individuals from Russia aged about 6 to 90. This clonotype appeared a few times. These data were likewise used in another study, on T cells of mothers and their children. That work contributes: Nobody spotted any persistent microchimeric T cell clones.

The receptor's source is a boy aged 5 to 17 in good health. J is TRBJ1-2 and V is TRBV6-1; 7 bases agree with TRBD1. What was sequenced was blood. The CDR3 DNA sequence: TGTGCCAGCAGTATATTACCGGGACAGACGACTAGTGGCTACACCTTC. This translates into CASSILPGQTTSGYTF.